This T cell receptor (beta chain) was identified during a study of vaccination effects on CD4 cells after COVID-19. Assay: immunoSEQ multiplex PCR; the TCRdb copy retains only in-frame clones and omits some. This sample has 10,000 to 13,000 clones; roughly 70% occur once, and the top ten carry around 24%. The germline V and J ends were trimmed by 3 bases and 3 bases, with 12 bases remaining between them. The CDR3 has 14 amino acids. The V gene's germline CDR1 is SGHRS and CDR2 YFSETQ. The ViraFEST assay expanded antigen-specific CD4+ T cells with viral peptide pools before sequencing. After roughly eleven days in culture, the CD4+ T cells were isolated. Half-medium exchanges with IL-2 medium took place on days 3 and 7. On this clone: Antigen specificity is unknown.

The source is a human donor who received a COVID-19 vaccine. This rearrangement joins TRBV5-1 to TRBJ2-5, with TRBD1 as a possible D gene (6 bases). The source material was CD4+ T cells from PBMCs cultured with HCoV-229E spike peptides, sampled before COVID-19 vaccination. The CDR3 sequence: CASSWGTREETQYF. Written as DNA, the CDR3 is TGCGCCAGCAGCTGGGGGACAAGGGAAGAGACCCAGTACTTC.